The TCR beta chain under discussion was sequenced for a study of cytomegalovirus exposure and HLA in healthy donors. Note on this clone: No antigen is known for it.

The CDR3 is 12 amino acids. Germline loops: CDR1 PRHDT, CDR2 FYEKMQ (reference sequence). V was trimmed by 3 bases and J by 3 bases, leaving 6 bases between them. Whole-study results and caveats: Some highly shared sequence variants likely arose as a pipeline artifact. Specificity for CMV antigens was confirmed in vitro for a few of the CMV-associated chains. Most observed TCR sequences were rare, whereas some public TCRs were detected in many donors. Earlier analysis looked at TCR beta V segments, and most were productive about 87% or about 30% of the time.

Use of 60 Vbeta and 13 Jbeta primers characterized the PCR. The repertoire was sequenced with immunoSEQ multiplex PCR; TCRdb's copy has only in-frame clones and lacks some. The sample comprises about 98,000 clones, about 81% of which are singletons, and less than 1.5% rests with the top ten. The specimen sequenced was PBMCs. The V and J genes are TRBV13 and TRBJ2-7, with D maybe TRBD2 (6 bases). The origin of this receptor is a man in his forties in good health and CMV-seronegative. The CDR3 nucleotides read TGTGCCAGCAGCTTGGGGGGCTACGAGCAGTACTTC. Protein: CASSLGGYEQYF.